This TCR beta chain was documented in a study of control samples from healthy donors and cancer patients. The table came from immunoSEQ multiplex PCR; TCRdb's copy has only in-frame clones and leaves some out. The sample yields some 130,000 clones, less than 95% seen once. This clonotype originated in a man between 25 and 39 years old in good health. The sequencing input was blood.

The CDR3 reads CASAPSGRYEQYF. The CDR3 DNA reads TGTGCCAGCGCTCCTAGCGGGAGATACGAGCAGTACTTC. V gene TRBV7-9 combines with J gene TRBJ2-7; 10 bases agree with TRBD2. The germline CDR1 and CDR2 sequences are SEHNR and FQNEAQ (reference sequence). This CDR3 is 13 amino acids long. V shed 8 bases, J shed 4 bases, and the junction held 5 bases outside the gene matches.